This TCR beta chain was profiled in a study of T cell responses to AZD1222 COVID-19 vaccine. Trimming took 5 bases from V and 5 from J; bases not matched to a gene: 6. The CDR3 contains 14 residues. Germline V lookup: CDR1 MNHEY, CDR2 SVGAGI. Details on this clone: Its specificity is not known.

Sequencing was performed with immunoSEQ multiplex PCR; in TCRdb, only in-frame clones are kept and a portion is missing. The sample carries some 170,000 clones, over 80% recorded once. Regarding the study as a whole: Donors were largely white British and mainly female; clonal diversity was possibly underestimated.

Material: peripheral blood, obtained 28 days after the second dose of the MenACWY control vaccine. The source of this sequence is an adult who received the MenACWY meningococcal vaccine as a control. This sequence joins TRBV6-5 and TRBJ2-1, with 7 bases matching TRBD1. DNA of the CDR3: TGTGCCAGCAGTAGGGGACAGTCGAACAATGAGCAGTTCTTC. As protein: CASSRGQSNNEQFF.